The rows below give T cell receptor beta chains drawn from one sample of a study of OX40 agonist ivuxolimab in advanced cancers. Clones were sequenced by immunoSEQ multiplex PCR, and TCRdb holds only the in-frame ones, with some missing. The table records about 73,000 clones, around nine tenths of them present only once. Sequenced here: CD4+ or CD8+ T cells sorted from blood, sampled in a trial of the OX40 agonist ivuxolimab. These receptors were obtained from an adult with an advanced solid tumor such as melanoma, head and neck, liver or kidney cancer. Both conserved end residues are part of each CDR3. A D gene is named only where the DNA matches it firmly. For some rows the clone size is stated as once, few or many, or as a class when expanded; others skip it.

clone size	D gene	V gene	J gene	CDR3 protein	CDR3 DNA
NA	TRBD1	TRBV5-4	TRBJ2-3	CATSGTGNTDTQYF	TGTGCCACCTCAGGGACAGGGAACACAGATACGCAGTATTTT
NA	NA	TRBV6-6	TRBJ1-3	CASGGSYTQENTIYF	TGTGCCAGCGGTGGGTCCTATACGCAGGAAAACACCATATATTTT
NA	TRBD2	TRBV2	TRBJ2-1	CASSESSGGFYNEQFF	TGTGCCAGCAGTGAATCTAGCGGGGGGTTCTACAATGAGCAGTTCTTC
NA	NA	TRBV5-1	TRBJ1-1	CASSLVGGPDTEAFF	TGCGCCAGCAGCTTGGTTGGGGGACCTGACACTGAAGCTTTCTTT
NA	NA	TRBV7-2	TRBJ2-5	CASSFAETQYF	TGTGCCAGCAGCTTCGCAGAGACCCAGTACTTC
NA	TRBD2	TRBV5-1	TRBJ2-5	CASSLGLAGGSLRETQYF	TGCGCCAGCAGCTTAGGACTAGCGGGAGGTTCTTTACGGGAGACCCAGTACTTC
NA	TRBD1	TRBV30	TRBJ1-5	CAWETGAGGNQPQHF	TGTGCCTGGGAGACAGGGGCCGGGGGCAATCAGCCCCAGCATTTT
NA	NA	TRBV5-6	TRBJ2-1	CASSLVGGRKLTEQFF	TGTGCCAGCAGCTTGGTAGGTGGGAGGAAGCTTACTGAGCAGTTCTTC
NA	NA	TRBV27	TRBJ2-3	CASSLSSPAGSRDTQYF	TGTGCCAGCAGTTTATCGAGTCCAGCAGGGAGTCGAGATACGCAGTATTTT
once	TRBD1	TRBV19	TRBJ2-6	CASRPSTGGTDSGANVLTF	TGTGCCAGTAGACCCTCGACGGGTGGGACAGACTCTGGGGCCAACGTCCTGACTTTC
NA	NA	TRBV6-5	TRBJ1-2	CASSYSGTYGYTF	TGTGCCAGCAGTTACTCTGGGACCTATGGCTACACCTTC
NA	TRBD1	TRBV7-9	TRBJ1-1	CASSLGDRGGRTEAFF	TGTGCCAGCAGCTTAGGGGACAGGGGAGGTCGCACTGAAGCTTTCTTT
few	NA	TRBV18	TRBJ2-7	CASLPVSYEQYF	TGTGCCAGCCTTCCCGTCTCCTACGAGCAGTACTTC
once	NA	TRBV4-2	TRBJ2-7	CASSQDVPPYEQYF	TGTGCCAGCAGCCAAGACGTCCCCCCCTACGAGCAGTACTTC
NA	NA	TRBV28	TRBJ1-2	CASSLGRVGYTF	TGTGCCAGCAGTTTAGGTAGGGTTGGCTACACCTTC
NA	TRBD1	TRBV7-6	TRBJ2-2	CASSKWTGTDTGELFF	TGTGCCAGCAGCAAATGGACAGGGACTGACACCGGGGAGCTGTTTTTT
few	NA	TRBV30	TRBJ2-5	CAWSIGQTRETQYF	TGTGCCTGGAGTATCGGTCAGACCAGAGAGACCCAGTACTTC
NA	TRBD1	TRBV5-4	TRBJ1-2	CASRFDRGTNGYTF	TGTGCCAGCAGGTTTGACAGGGGAACGAATGGCTACACCTTC
NA	NA	TRBV5-4	TRBJ2-3	CASSLSTRSDTQYF	TGTGCCAGCAGCTTGAGTACAAGATCAGATACGCAGTATTTT
NA	NA	TRBV27	TRBJ1-1	CASSYRGEAFF	TGTGCCAGCAGTTATCGCGGTGAAGCTTTCTTT
NA	NA	TRBV11-2	TRBJ2-1	CASSKSGTLNEQFF	TGTGCCAGCAGTAAATCCGGGACACTCAATGAGCAGTTCTTC
few	NA	TRBV28	TRBJ2-2	CASSLDTGELFF	TGTGCCAGCAGTCTGGACACCGGGGAGCTGTTTTTT
NA	NA	TRBV7-9	TRBJ1-3	CASDEGSLGDTIYF	TGTGCCAGTGATGAGGGTTCACTCGGAGACACCATATATTTT
once	TRBD1	TRBV14	TRBJ2-3	CASSQGTGLRTDTQYF	TGTGCCAGCAGCCAAGGGACAGGTTTACGCACAGATACGCAGTATTTT
NA	TRBD1	TRBV30	TRBJ1-4	CASGTALERLFF	TGTGCCAGCGGGACAGCCCTTGAGAGACTGTTTTTT
once	NA	TRBV27	TRBJ2-2	CASSPPGAINTGELFF	TGTGCCAGCAGTCCCCCTGGGGCGATTAACACCGGGGAGCTGTTTTTT
NA	NA	TRBV11-2	TRBJ2-7	CASSQNAYEQYF	TGTGCCAGCAGCCAAAATGCGTACGAGCAGTACTTC
NA	TRBD1	TRBV2	TRBJ1-1	CASIEDRRNPEAFF	TGTGCCAGCATCGAGGACAGGAGGAATCCTGAAGCTTTCTTT
once	NA	TRBV19	TRBJ2-2	CASSMRGTGELFF	TGTGCCAGTAGTATGAGGGGTACCGGGGAGCTGTTTTTT
NA	NA	TRBV6-5	TRBJ1-2	CASSYSSKPAYYGYTF	TGTGCCAGCAGTTACTCTTCAAAACCTGCTTACTATGGCTACACCTTC
NA	NA	TRBV14	TRBJ2-2	CASSQDRGSITGELFF	TGTGCCAGCAGCCAAGATCGGGGCAGCATAACCGGGGAGCTGTTTTTT
NA	NA	TRBV4-1	TRBJ2-1	CASSQNSRTRVDEQFF	TGCGCCAGCAGCCAAAATAGCCGGACCCGCGTCGATGAGCAGTTCTTC
NA	TRBD1	TRBV11-3	TRBJ2-1	CASRATGDNEQFF	TGTGCCAGCAGGGCGACAGGGGACAATGAGCAGTTCTTC
NA	TRBD1	TRBV28	TRBJ1-1	CASSGGQGRTEAFF	TGTGCCAGCAGCGGGGGACAGGGAAGAACTGAAGCTTTCTTT
NA	TRBD2	TRBV2	TRBJ2-7	CASRPQLAGNYEQYF	TGTGCCAGCAGGCCCCAACTAGCGGGAAACTACGAGCAGTACTTC
NA	NA	TRBV29-1	TRBJ1-1	CSVRSSQQGKNTEAFF	TGCAGCGTCAGATCCTCACAACAGGGTAAGAACACTGAAGCTTTCTTT
NA	NA	TRBV18	TRBJ2-1	CASLASGNEQFF	TGTGCCAGCTTAGCCTCGGGCAATGAGCAGTTCTTC
NA	TRBD2	TRBV9	TRBJ2-3	CASSGAGEWADTQYF	TGTGCCAGCAGCGGGGCGGGGGAGTGGGCAGATACGCAGTATTTT
NA	NA	TRBV14	TRBJ1-1	CASSQTLNTEAFF	TGTGCCAGCAGCCAAACACTGAACACTGAAGCTTTCTTT
NA	NA	TRBV28	TRBJ2-6	CASSLWANSGANVLTF	TGTGCCAGCAGTTTATGGGCCAACTCTGGGGCCAACGTCCTGACTTTC
once	TRBD1	TRBV28	TRBJ2-4	CASSSSGTGYENIQYF	TGTGCCAGCAGTTCCTCCGGGACAGGGTATGAAAACATTCAGTACTTC
NA	TRBD2	TRBV9	TRBJ2-3	CASSVEWRGGRDTQYF	TGTGCCAGCAGCGTAGAGTGGCGGGGGGGCCGAGATACGCAGTATTTT
NA	NA	TRBV11-3	TRBJ1-3	CASSLGTGGTGNTIYF	TGTGCCAGCAGCTTAGGAACAGGAGGAACTGGAAACACCATATATTTT
NA	NA	TRBV10-3	TRBJ2-7	CAISDVSSYEQYF	TGTGCCATCAGTGATGTCTCCAGCTACGAGCAGTACTTC
NA	NA	TRBV2	TRBJ2-7	CASRGTAGYEQYF	TGTGCCAGCAGGGGGACCGCTGGGTACGAGCAGTACTTC
NA	NA	TRBV6-6	TRBJ1-2	CASSYSWEYGYTF	TGTGCCAGCAGTTACTCCTGGGAGTATGGCTACACCTTC
NA	TRBD1	TRBV27	TRBJ2-7	CASSAKRTGREQYF	TGTGCCAGCAGTGCCAAACGGACAGGGCGCGAGCAGTACTTC
once	NA	TRBV28	TRBJ1-5	CASSLYLSGGMRPQHF	TGTGCCAGCAGTTTATACCTGTCGGGGGGGATGCGGCCCCAGCATTTT
NA	TRBD1	TRBV19	TRBJ1-2	CASSASRQGRGGYTF	TGTGCCAGTAGTGCGTCGCGACAGGGCCGCGGAGGCTACACCTTC
NA	NA	TRBV28	TRBJ1-5	CASTPRRDGNQPQHF	TGTGCCAGCACCCCCCGCAGGGACGGCAATCAGCCCCAGCATTTT
few	NA	TRBV5-6	TRBJ2-3	CASWSAGTDTQYF	TGTGCCAGCTGGTCGGCTGGCACAGATACGCAGTATTTT
NA	NA	TRBV5-8	TRBJ1-2	CASSSRQVQSGYTF	TGTGCCAGCAGCTCCCGGCAGGTTCAGTCTGGCTACACCTTC
NA	NA	TRBV9	TRBJ1-2	CASSAMTANYGYTF	TGTGCCAGCAGCGCCATGACAGCCAACTATGGCTACACCTTC
NA	NA	TRBV6-1	TRBJ2-3	CASSSGGRADTQYF	TGTGCCAGCAGTTCCGGGGGCCGGGCGGATACGCAGTATTTT
NA	NA	TRBV9	TRBJ2-3	CASSVQAVRDTQYF	TGTGCCAGCAGCGTGCAGGCCGTGAGGGATACGCAGTATTTT
NA	NA	TRBV11-2	TRBJ2-5	CARAPSRASETQYF	TGTGCCAGGGCCCCATCGAGGGCGTCTGAGACCCAGTACTTC
NA	NA	TRBV2	TRBJ2-1	CASSRGLEYNEQFF	TGTGCCAGCAGTCGGGGGCTAGAATACAATGAGCAGTTCTTC